Shown below are 3 T cell receptor beta chains from a single sample sequenced in a study of PD-1 blockade in classical Hodgkin lymphoma. Profiled with immunoSEQ multiplex PCR; TCRdb holds only in-frame clones, not every one. This sample has 57,000 or so clones; 88% occur once, and the top ten carry roughly an eighth. Relapse after autologous stem cell transplantation occurred in every patient, and brentuximab vedotin exposure varied. The material was peripheral blood mononuclear cells (PBMCs), obtained at baseline. These receptors were obtained from a human donor with classical Hodgkin lymphoma.

This clone has more than one count but fewer than ten. The chain is built from TRBV9 and TRBJ2-2; 8 bases are shared with TRBD2. Germline V lookup: CDR1 SGDLS, CDR2 YYNGEE. V lost 3 bases and J lost 7; bases outside the gene matches: 14. This CDR3 region has 17 residues. The CDR3 sequence: CASSGPRGGGPGGELFF. DNA of the CDR3: TGTGCCAGCAGCGGCCCACGGGGCGGGGGGCCTGGCGGGGAGCTGTTTTTT. The variable domain in full, with the rest retrieved from reference TRBV9 and TRBJ2-2, is DSGVTQTPKHLITATGQRVTLRCSPRSGDLSVYWYQQSLDQGLQFLIQYYNGEERAKGNILERFSAQQFPDLHSELNLSSLELGDSALYFCASSGPRGGGPGGELFFGEGSRLTVL.

This clone was observed a few times. This sequence joins TRBV2 and TRBJ1-5, with a weak D call TRBD1 (5 bases). V lost 4 bases, J lost 6 bases, and 16 bases lay in between. The CDR3 spans 15 residues. Per germline, CDR1 SNHLY and CDR2 FYNNEI. CDR3 residues: CASSGPTVSGQPQHF. The CDR3, as DNA: TGTGCCAGCAGTGGTCCGACAGTGTCGGGTCAGCCCCAGCATTTT.

The chain links TRBV6-1 to TRBJ1-1; 7 bases agree with TRBD1. Germline CDR1 reads MNHNS; CDR2 reads SASEGT. V dropped 6 bases and J dropped 3; count of bases not matched to a gene: 7. This CDR3 comprises 14 residues. This chain's CDR3 is CASRDRAADTEAFF. CDR3 DNA sequence: TGTGCCAGCAGAGACAGGGCGGCGGACACTGAAGCTTTCTTT.